A selection of T cell receptor beta chains follows, all from one sample in a study of cytomegalovirus exposure and HLA in healthy donors. Using immunoSEQ multiplex PCR, the repertoire was profiled, and TCRdb retains in-frame clones only, with some absent. The sample yields roughly 140,000 clones, about 82% seen once. The sequencing sample was made of PBMCs. The receptor set was obtained from a male donor in good health and CMV-seronegative. The CDR3 runs from the conserved cysteine through the conserved F or W. The order of the fields is D gene, J gene, clone size, V gene, CDR3 DNA, CDR3 protein. A D gene is named only where the DNA matches it firmly. Clone size appears in some rows only: once, few, many, or a class for an expanded clone.

-	TRBJ2-1	-	TRBV7-8	TGTGCCAGCAGCCCCCCCTATCCCTACAATGAGCAGTTCTTC	CASSPPYPYNEQFF
-	TRBJ2-1	-	TRBV14	TGTGCCAGCAGCCAAGAAGACTTCTACAATGAGCAGTTCTTC	CASSQEDFYNEQFF
TRBD1	TRBJ2-1	once	TRBV12-5	TGTGCTAGTGGTTTGGTATCGACAGGGTACAATGAGCAGTTCTTC	CASGLVSTGYNEQFF
-	TRBJ1-6	-	TRBV5-1	TGCGCCAGCAGCCTGGGGCGGGGAGGGTATAATTCACCCCTCCACTTT	CASSLGRGGYNSPLHF
TRBD1	TRBJ2-3	-	TRBV2	TGTGCCAGCAGCCTCAATAGGGGGCGCAAGTATTTT	CASSLNRGRKYF
TRBD2	TRBJ2-1	-	TRBV19	TGTGCCAGTAGCCCCTCTAGCGGTATTGAGCAGTTCTTC	CASSPSSGIEQFF
TRBD1	TRBJ2-5	-	TRBV7-2	TGTGCCAGCAGCTTAGCGAGAGGACAGGGGGTAGGCGGGACCCAGTACTTC	CASSLARGQGVGGTQYF
-	TRBJ1-1	once	TRBV4-2	TGTGCCAGCAGCCAAGCAAGACAGTCAGCACTGAACACTGAAGCTTTCTTT	CASSQARQSALNTEAFF
TRBD1	TRBJ1-4	-	TRBV30	TGTGCCTGGAGTGATGAAGTGGGGGACAGGGAGGCAACTAATGAAAAACTGTTTTTT	CAWSDEVGDREATNEKLFF
-	TRBJ2-7	-	TRBV4-1	TGCGCCAGCAGCCAAGGGTTACAGGGTCTATCACGGCAGTACTTC	CASSQGLQGLSRQYF
-	TRBJ1-6	few	TRBV4-3	TGCGCCAGCAGACCCAGCTCCTATAATTCACCCCTCCACTTT	CASRPSSYNSPLHF
-	TRBJ2-1	-	TRBV27	TGTGCCAGCAGTTTGAGGGGACTCCAAAACAATGAGCAGTTCTTC	CASSLRGLQNNEQFF
TRBD1	TRBJ2-7	-	TRBV2	TGTGCCAGCAGTGAGAGGGACAGGGATCGTTTGTACTTC	CASSERDRDRLYF
TRBD2	TRBJ2-7	-	TRBV7-9	TGTGCCAGCAGCTTTGAAAAGACTAGCGGGATCTCCTACGAGCAGTACTTC	CASSFEKTSGISYEQYF
-	TRBJ1-5	-	TRBV7-9	TGTGCCAGCAGCTTTGTGGGGGGTAACAATCAGCCCCAGCATTTT	CASSFVGGNNQPQHF
-	TRBJ2-1	-	TRBV28	TGTGCCAGCAGTTCGGATGGGACTCTTATGCTCAGCTCCTACAATGAGCAGTTCTTC	CASSSDGTLMLSSYNEQFF